These 32 T cell receptor beta chains share one sample of origin, sequenced in a study of cytomegalovirus exposure and HLA in healthy donors (dated 2017 in TCRdb). Library preparation employed the immunoSEQ multiplex PCR assay. A mixture of 60 forward primers for TCR Vbeta segments and 13 reverse primers for TCR Jbeta segments was used in the multiplex PCR. TCRdb holds this immuneACCESS table with in-frame rearrangements only. Some clones are missing; in checked studies, unresolved V genes explain under half, and the rest has no known cause. Within this sample are fewer than 250,000 clones, with 75% to 85% of them counted one time only. In total, the top ten clones hold 1.1% to 1.5% of the sample. The sequencing input was PBMCs. The receptors stem from a girl aged 10-17 years in good health and CMV-seronegative.

The V and J genes are TRBV7-2 and TRBJ1-5, with TRBD1 identical over 10 bases. Germline trimming cut 6 bases from V and 4 bases from J; bases unmatched to any gene: 6. Looked up from germline, CDR1 is SGHTA and CDR2 is FQGNSA. This CDR3 region has 15 residues. CDR3 in DNA: TGTGCCAGCAGTTTCAGGGGACAGGGGAATCAGCCCCAGCATTTT. It codes for CASSFRGQGNQPQHF.

The V call is TRBV6-5, the J call TRBJ2-2; D possibly corresponds to TRBD1 (5 bases). Germline CDR1 and CDR2: MNHEY and SVGAGI. The CDR3 totals 15 residues. Trimming left V 4 bases short and J 5 bases short, with 14 bases between. This CDR3 is CASSSVWQGTGELFF. CDR3 sequence (DNA): TGTGCCAGCAGTTCAGTTTGGCAGGGAACCGGGGAGCTGTTTTTT.

This clone was seen once. V is TRBV2 and J is TRBJ1-1; D perhaps matches TRBD1 (5 bases). The germline gives CDR1 SNHLY, CDR2 FYNNEI. The CDR3 sequence is 13 residues long. Trimming removed 6 bases at V and 1 base at J, with 9 bases between. The CDR3 bases are TGTGCCAGCAGGACTGACAGGAACACTGAAGCTTTCTTT. As protein: CASRTDRNTEAFF.

V and J are TRBV30 and TRBJ1-5; TRBD1 aligns across 7 bases. Losses at the gene ends were 2 bases for V and 5 bases for J; bases not matched to a gene: 3. Germline CDR1 GTSNPN, CDR2 SVGIG (reference sequence). The CDR3 has 13 residues. CDR3 sequence: CAWSFTGDQPQHF. The DNA for the CDR3 is TGTGCCTGGAGTTTTACAGGGGATCAGCCCCAGCATTTT.

The chain joins TRBV5-1 to TRBJ2-3; perhaps TRBD2 as D (7 bases). V was pared by 2 bases and J by 6 bases, with 19 bases between. Germline CDR1 and CDR2: SGHRS and YFSETQ. This CDR3 comprises 16 residues. The CDR3 loop is CASSFGRGPALDTQYF. The CDR3 DNA sequence: TGCGCCAGCAGCTTCGGGCGGGGGCCCGCCCTGGATACGCAGTATTTT.

J is TRBJ2-7 and V is TRBV5-1; weak D call: TRBD1 (6 bases). Germline V gene sequence: CDR1 SGHRS, CDR2 YFSETQ. The CDR3 is made up of 14 amino acids. V shed 1 base and J shed 0 bases, with 8 bases lying between them. This chain's CDR3 is CASSLTGSSYEQYF. The DNA of the CDR3 is TGCGCCAGCAGCTTGACAGGGAGCTCCTACGAGCAGTACTTC.

In this sample, this clone turned up once. The CDR3 here is CASSLNGGEGKSGEQYF. CDR3 bases: TGTGCCAGCAGCTTAAATGGAGGGGAAGGTAAGTCGGGCGAGCAGTACTTC. The chain uses TRBV7-3 and TRBJ2-7, with D possibly matching TRBD2 (6 bases). V was shortened by 1 base and J by 6 bases, with 22 bases between the two germline ends. Germline CDR1 SGHTA, CDR2 FQGTGA. The CDR3 sequence is 17 residues long.

V and J are TRBV9 and TRBJ1-2, with D perhaps matching TRBD1 (5 bases). This CDR3 spans 14 amino acids. In germline, CDR1 is SGDLS, CDR2 YYNGEE. V was pared by 2 bases and J by 4 bases, with 12 bases between. In nucleotides, the CDR3 is TGTGCCAGCAGCGTGGGGCCCCAAAGCTATGGCTACACCTTC. As protein: CASSVGPQSYGYTF.

V and J are TRBV7-9 and TRBJ2-7, with 9 bases lining up with TRBD1. The junction had 15 bases not matched to a gene; V was cut back by 6 bases and J by 6 bases. From germline, CDR1 is SEHNR and CDR2 FQNEAQ (reference sequence). The CDR3 has 16 amino acids. The CDR3 here is CASRPSGTGISSEQYF. CDR3 nucleotides: TGTGCCAGCAGACCCTCCGGGACAGGGATCTCTAGCGAGCAGTACTTC. The variable domain in full, with the rest retrieved from reference TRBV7-9 and TRBJ2-7, is DTGVSQNPRHKITKRGQNVTFRCDPISEHNRLYWYRQTLGQGPEFLTYFQNEAQLEKSRLLSDRFSAERPKGSFSTLEIQRTEQGDSAMYLCASRPSGTGISSEQYFGPGTRLTVT.

V usage is TRBV9 and J usage is TRBJ2-3, with TRBD1 identical over 11 bases. The CDR3 has 18 residues. Germline assignment: CDR1 SGDLS and CDR2 YYNGEE. J gave up 4 bases and V 3 bases, and 13 bases lay outside the gene matches. The CDR3 DNA sequence: TGTGCCAGCAGCGCACCCCCTTGGACAGGGGGCGCCGCAGATACGCAGTATTTT. Amino acids: CASSAPPWTGGAADTQYF. Filled out from reference TRBV9 and TRBJ2-3, the complete variable domain reads DSGVTQTPKHLITATGQRVTLRCSPRSGDLSVYWYQQSLDQGLQFLIQYYNGEERAKGNILERFSAQQFPDLHSELNLSSLELGDSALYFCASSAPPWTGGAADTQYFGPGTRLTVL.

The chain carries TRBV28 and TRBJ1-1; 7 bases map to TRBD1. V was pared by 3 bases and J by 11 bases, with 6 bases of the junction left unmatched. Germline V gives CDR1 MDHEN, CDR2 SYDVKM. The CDR3 has 12 residues. CDR3 region: CASSFGDSSAFF. The CDR3 coding sequence is TGTGCCAGCAGTTTTGGGGACAGCAGTGCTTTCTTT.

This clone was counted between two and nine times. V usage is TRBV18 and J usage is TRBJ1-5; TRBD1 matches at 10 bases. CDR1 is KGHSH, CDR2 LQKENI, per germline. Trimming at V came to 5 bases and at J to 5 bases, leaving 3 bases not matched to a gene. The CDR3 is made up of 14 amino acids. CDR3 sequence (DNA): TGTGCCAGCTCAGGGGACAGGGGAGATCAGCCCCAGCATTTT. Translated, it gives CASSGDRGDQPQHF.

The J gene is TRBJ2-7, the V gene TRBV28, with 8 positions matching TRBD2. Looked up from germline, CDR1 is MDHEN and CDR2 is SYDVKM. The CDR3 extends over 16 amino acids. V trimming: 11 bases; J trimming: 3 bases; junction bases outside the gene matches: 18. This CDR3 reads CAGGPRGRGVIYEQYF. The CDR3 DNA sequence: TGTGCCGGGGGGCCGCGGGGGCGGGGGGTTATCTACGAGCAGTACTTC. The full variable domain, rest sourced from reference TRBV28 and TRBJ2-7, is DVKVTQSSRYLVKRTGEKVFLECVQDMDHENMFWYRQDPGLGLRLIYFSYDVKMKEKGDIPEGYSVSREKKERFSLILESASTNQTSMYLCAGGPRGRGVIYEQYFGPGTRLTVT.

The chain carries TRBV5-1 and TRBJ2-7; 10 bases map to TRBD2. V lost 4 bases and J lost 7; bases outside the gene matches: 8. Germline CDR1 is SGHRS and CDR2 is YFSETQ. CDR3 size: 14 residues. CDR3 DNA: TGCGCCAGCAGCCCACTAGCGGGGTTTGGGGAGCAGTACTTC. Its translation: CASSPLAGFGEQYF.

The gene calls are TRBV28 and TRBJ2-7; D ambiguous. Germline V gene data show CDR1 as MDHEN and CDR2 as SYDVKM. The length of the CDR3 is 14 residues. Trimming stripped 6 bases from V and 3 bases from J, with 15 bases between. CDR3 coding DNA: TGTGCCAGCAGCTTGGGCCCATCCAGCTACGAGCAGTACTTC. Protein sequence: CASSLGPSSYEQYF.

This chain joins TRBV4-2 and TRBJ2-2; maybe TRBD2 (6 bases). V lost 5 bases, J lost 2 bases, and 15 bases lay in between. Germline CDR1 LGHNA, CDR2 YNFKEQ. The CDR3 consists of 16 residues. The CDR3 bases are TGTGCCAGCAGCAGGGACTCGAACGAAAACACCGGGGAGCTGTTTTTT. This encodes CASSRDSNENTGELFF.

V is TRBV28 and J is TRBJ1-2, with 8 nucleotides matching TRBD1. Germline values: CDR1 MDHEN, CDR2 SYDVKM. CDR3 length equals 13 residues. V trimming: 6 bases; J trimming: 5 bases; junction bases outside the gene matches: 5. CDR3 sequence (DNA): TGTGCCAGCAGGTTACAGGGGGATTATGGCTACACCTTC. Translation gives CASRLQGDYGYTF.

The table lists this clone with a count of one. The chain joins TRBV27 to TRBJ1-2; D gene uncertain. The CDR3 covers 15 residues. V lost 7 bases and J 0 bases, leaving 15 bases between the germline ends. CDR1 is MNHEY and CDR2 is SMNVEV in the germline V gene (reference sequence). The CDR3 DNA follows: TGTGCCAGCACTAACAGCTTCCCTTCTAACTATGGCTACACCTTC. It specifies CASTNSFPSNYGYTF.

This clone was picked up one time. The genes are TRBV18 and TRBJ1-2; D is perhaps TRBD1 (6 bases). Trimming removed 2 bases at V and 8 bases at J, with 21 bases between. This CDR3 spans 16 amino acids. From germline, CDR1 is KGHSH and CDR2 LQKENI. The CDR3 bases are TGTGCCAGCTCACCAGGTGCACAGGGTGGGCTGGGAGGCTACACCTTC. As protein: CASSPGAQGGLGGYTF.

The chain has TRBV5-6 and TRBJ2-5, with TRBD2 identical over 7 bases. The J segment lost 5 bases and the V segment lost 3 bases, leaving 1 base of the junction unmatched. Germline CDR1 is SGHDT and CDR2 is YYEEEE. The CDR3 has 12 amino acids. The CDR3 protein is CASSWGGETQYF. DNA for the CDR3: TGTGCCAGCAGCTGGGGGGGGGAGACCCAGTACTTC.

J is TRBJ1-1 and V is TRBV2, with a tentative D call TRBD1 (5 bases). The CDR3 contains 13 residues. Germline V CDR1 and CDR2: SNHLY, FYNNEI. Trimming shortened V by 7 bases and J by 0 bases, and 9 bases separated the two germline ends. The DNA for the CDR3 is TGTGCCAGCACCAGGGTCATGAACACTGAAGCTTTCTTT. This translates into CASTRVMNTEAFF.

This CDR3 reads CATSSLLSGGEETQYF. The CDR3 DNA follows: TGTGCCACCAGCAGCCTCCTTAGCGGGGGGGAAGAGACCCAGTACTTC. The genes are TRBV15 and TRBJ2-5; 11 bases map to TRBD2. CDR1 is LNHNV and CDR2 is YYDKDF in the germline V gene (reference sequence). The CDR3 is made up of 16 amino acids. The V and J ends lost 3 bases and 3 bases, in that order; junction bases with no gene match: 6.

To note about this clone: In this CDR3 the conserved last residue, phenylalanine or tryptophan, is missing, so a read error is likely. The rearrangement links TRBV7-9 to TRBJ1-2; D is unclear. The end of the DNA aligns better with TRBJ2-5, so the J call may be wrong. CDR1 is SEHNR and CDR2 is FQNEAQ in the germline V gene (reference sequence). The CDR3 runs to 9 residues. CDR3: CASSPLQYV. In DNA form, the CDR3 reads TGTGCCAGCAGCCCCCTCCAGTACGTG.

The chain links TRBV11-2 to TRBJ2-7, with 10 bases matching TRBD2. Trimming took 1 base from V and 0 from J; bases not matched to a gene: 12. Germline assignment: CDR1 SGHAT and CDR2 FQNNGV. The length of the CDR3 is 19 residues. CDR3 amino acids: CASSLGLAGAVVSSYEQYF. Written as DNA, the CDR3 is TGTGCCAGCAGCTTAGGGCTAGCGGGAGCCGTCGTTAGCTCCTACGAGCAGTACTTC.

The V and J genes are TRBV9 and TRBJ2-7, with TRBD2 as a possible D gene (5 bases). Trimming took 3 bases from V and 2 from J, leaving 15 bases between them. Germline assignment: CDR1 SGDLS and CDR2 YYNGEE. This CDR3 comprises 15 residues. The CDR3 reads CASSASSNLAYEQYF. The CDR3, as DNA: TGTGCCAGCAGCGCCTCTAGCAATCTAGCCTACGAGCAGTACTTC.

The rearrangement links TRBV9 to TRBJ1-2; a possible D gene is TRBD1 (5 bases). Trimming removed 1 base at V and 8 bases at J, with 12 bases between. This CDR3 is 13 amino acids long. Germline values: CDR1 SGDLS, CDR2 YYNGEE. CDR3 nucleotides: TGTGCCAGCAGCGTACTTCTTCGGGGGGGCTACACCTTC. Protein sequence: CASSVLLRGGYTF.

This chain connects TRBV6-6 to TRBJ2-5; D unresolved. The germline CDR1 and CDR2 sequences are MNHNY and SVGAGI (reference sequence). With 8 bases removed from V and 1 base from J, the gap between germline ends came to 11 bases. The CDR3 is made up of 13 amino acids. The CDR3 DNA is TGTGCCAGCTACAGTAATACCCAAGAGACCCAGTACTTC. Its translation: CASYSNTQETQYF.

The chain is built from TRBV29-1 and TRBJ2-1, with D unresolved. Germline V gives CDR1 SQVTM, CDR2 ANQGSEA. V was shortened by 8 bases and J by 4 bases, with 12 bases between the two germline ends. The CDR3 runs to 12 residues. The CDR3 loop is CSSLERYNEQFF. CDR3 nucleotides: TGCAGCTCGCTCGAGAGGTACAATGAGCAGTTCTTC.

This clone has just a few counts. V gene TRBV28 combines with J gene TRBJ2-6; D is perhaps TRBD1 (6 bases). V lost 6 bases and J 0 bases, leaving 24 bases between the germline ends. Germline V gives CDR1 MDHEN, CDR2 SYDVKM. The CDR3 covers 20 residues. The chain's CDR3 is CASSKRPRTARSSGANVLTF. DNA for the CDR3: TGTGCCAGCAGCAAAAGGCCTCGGACAGCCCGCTCCTCTGGGGCCAACGTCCTGACTTTC.

This clone is a singleton in its sample. The V and J genes are TRBV19 and TRBJ2-5; D perhaps matches TRBD1 (6 bases). The J call is uncertain, as TRBJ2-7 better fits the DNA end. The germline V gene has CDR1 LNHDA and CDR2 SQIVND (reference sequence). This CDR3 is 16 amino acids long. The CDR3 nucleotides read TGTGCCAGTAGTCGTCTTTCCGGGACACTTTATAACGAGCAGTACTTC. The encoded protein is CASSRLSGTLYNEQYF.

This chain uses TRBV11-1 with TRBJ1-2; D not certain. Looked up from germline, CDR1 is SGHAT and CDR2 is FQDESV (reference sequence). The CDR3 is 17 amino acids. Trimming left V 4 bases short and J 7 bases short, with 25 bases between. The CDR3 sequence is CASSSHRDTVGGRGYTF. The CDR3, as DNA: TGTGCCAGCAGCTCGCATCGGGATACAGTAGGTGGTCGTGGCTACACCTTC.

The chain carries TRBV19 and TRBJ2-2; D gene uncertain. The V end lost 5 bases, the J end lost 1 base, and 8 bases lay between the germline ends. Germline CDR1 is LNHDA and CDR2 is SQIVND (reference sequence). This CDR3 has 14 amino acids. This CDR3 is CASSSGRNTGELFF. In nucleotides, the CDR3 is TGTGCCAGTAGTTCAGGCCGGAACACCGGGGAGCTGTTTTTT.